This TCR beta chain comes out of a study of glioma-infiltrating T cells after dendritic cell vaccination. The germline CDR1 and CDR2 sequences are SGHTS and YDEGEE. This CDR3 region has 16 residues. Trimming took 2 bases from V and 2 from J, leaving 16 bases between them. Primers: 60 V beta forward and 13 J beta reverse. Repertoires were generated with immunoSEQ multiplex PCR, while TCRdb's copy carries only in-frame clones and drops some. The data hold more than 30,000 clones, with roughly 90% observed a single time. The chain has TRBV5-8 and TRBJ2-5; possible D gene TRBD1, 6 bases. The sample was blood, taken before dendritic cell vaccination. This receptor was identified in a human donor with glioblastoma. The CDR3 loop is CASSFGTGSRQETQYF. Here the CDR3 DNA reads TGTGCCAGCAGCTTTGGCACAGGGAGCCGTCAAGAGACCCAGTACTTC. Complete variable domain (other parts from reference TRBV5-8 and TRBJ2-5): EAGVTQSPTHLIKTRGQQATLRCSPISGHTSVYWYQQALGLGLQFLLWYDEGEERNRGNFPPRFSGRQFPNYSSELNVNALELEDSALYLCASSFGTGSRQETQYFGPGTRLLVL.